These T cell receptor beta chains were read from a single sample in a study of regulatory T cells in long-lasting Graves disease. Each CDR3 protein gets one entry after TCRdb re-called the multiplex PCR reads with MiXCR. Among 600,000 to 850,000 distinct CDR3 sequences listed, 30% were seen once. The input for sequencing was peripheral blood mononuclear cells (PBMCs), taken when the disease was refractory, from a patient treated with antithyroid drugs. The receptor set was obtained from a female donor with Graves disease. The CDR3 runs from the conserved cysteine through the conserved F or W. Each record gives: V gene, J gene, clone size, D gene, CDR3 DNA, CDR3 protein. A D gene is named only where the DNA matches it firmly. Only some rows state a clone size, as once, few, many or a class for expanded clones.

v_call: TRBV19; j_call: TRBJ2-2; clone_size: .; d_call: .; cdr3_nt: TGTGCCAGCGCAACTAAGGGGAGCCGGGAGCTGTTTTTT; cdr3_aa: CASATKGSRELFF
v_call: TRBV2; j_call: TRBJ1-5; clone_size: many; d_call: .; cdr3_nt: TGTGCCAGCAGTGACAGCCTAAATCAGCCCCAGCATTTT; cdr3_aa: CASSDSLNQPQHF
v_call: TRBV19; j_call: TRBJ1-5; clone_size: .; d_call: .; cdr3_nt: TGTGCCAGTAGTATAGATTGGCCGGATCAGCCCCAGCATTTT; cdr3_aa: CASSIDWPDQPQHF
v_call: TRBV9; j_call: TRBJ2-7; clone_size: .; d_call: TRBD1; cdr3_nt: TGTGCCAGCAGCGTAGATGGGACAGGGGGGTACGAGCAGTACTTC; cdr3_aa: CASSVDGTGGYEQYF
v_call: TRBV6-2/TRBV6-3; j_call: TRBJ1-4; clone_size: many; d_call: TRBD1; cdr3_nt: TGTGCCAGCAGTTACTCGACGACAGGGAATGAAAAACTGTTTTTT; cdr3_aa: CASSYSTTGNEKLFF
v_call: TRBV30; j_call: TRBJ1-2; clone_size: few; d_call: .; cdr3_nt: TGTGCCTGGAGTGTACACCTGACTAACTATGGCTACACCTTC; cdr3_aa: CAWSVHLTNYGYTF
v_call: TRBV2; j_call: TRBJ2-7; clone_size: many; d_call: TRBD1; cdr3_nt: TGTGCCAGCAGTGAAGGACAGGGGGCAGCCTACGAGCAGTACTTC; cdr3_aa: CASSEGQGAAYEQYF
v_call: TRBV6-1; j_call: TRBJ1-2; clone_size: few; d_call: TRBD1; cdr3_nt: TGTGCCAGCAGCCTGGGACAGAAAAACTATGGCTACACCTTC; cdr3_aa: CASSLGQKNYGYTF
v_call: TRBV20-1; j_call: TRBJ2-7; clone_size: .; d_call: .; cdr3_nt: TGCAGTGCCTTGAAAGGGGCCGTGGACTCCGAGCAGTACTTC; cdr3_aa: CSALKGAVDSEQYF
v_call: TRBV5-6; j_call: TRBJ1-2; clone_size: few; d_call: .; cdr3_nt: TGTGCCAGCAGCTTAACAGGCAGGTGGTATGGCTACACCTTC; cdr3_aa: CASSLTGRWYGYTF
v_call: TRBV11-3; j_call: TRBJ1-1; clone_size: .; d_call: .; cdr3_nt: TGTGCCAGCAGCTTAGGTACAGGGCATCCTTATGAAGCTTTCTTT; cdr3_aa: CASSLGTGHPYEAFF
v_call: TRBV20-1; j_call: TRBJ1-3; clone_size: once; d_call: .; cdr3_nt: TGCAGTGCCACGTCCCGGCAGATCAGCTCTGGAAACACCATATATTTT; cdr3_aa: CSATSRQISSGNTIYF
v_call: TRBV25-1; j_call: TRBJ2-5; clone_size: .; d_call: .; cdr3_nt: TGTGCCACCCAAGGTGGGACCCAGTACTTC; cdr3_aa: CATQGGTQYF
v_call: TRBV28; j_call: TRBJ1-2; clone_size: many; d_call: TRBD1; cdr3_nt: TGTGCCAGCAGAGAGACAGGGGCTGGCTACACCTTC; cdr3_aa: CASRETGAGYTF
v_call: TRBV7-9; j_call: TRBJ1-2; clone_size: .; d_call: .; cdr3_nt: TGTGCCAGCAGCTTGGCGTCGGGTGGCTACACCTTC; cdr3_aa: CASSLASGGYTF
v_call: TRBV10-1; j_call: TRBJ2-2; clone_size: few; d_call: TRBD1; cdr3_nt: TGCGCCAGCAGTGAGACAGGGGTAGGCGGGGAGCTGTTTTTT; cdr3_aa: CASSETGVGGELFF
v_call: TRBV2; j_call: TRBJ1-5; clone_size: few; d_call: .; cdr3_nt: TGTGCCAGCAGTGAAGAAGGACTCTATAGCAATCAGCCCCAGCATTTT; cdr3_aa: CASSEEGLYSNQPQHF
v_call: TRBV12-5; j_call: TRBJ2-7; clone_size: few; d_call: .; cdr3_nt: TGTGCTAGTGGTTTTATGACAGGTTACTCCTACGAGCAGTACTTC; cdr3_aa: CASGFMTGYSYEQYF
v_call: TRBV2; j_call: TRBJ2-2; clone_size: .; d_call: .; cdr3_nt: TGTGCCAGCAGTGAAATTAAAGCCGGGGAGCTGTTTTTT; cdr3_aa: CASSEIKAGELFF
v_call: TRBV3-1; j_call: TRBJ2-7; clone_size: .; d_call: TRBD2; cdr3_nt: TGTGCCAGCAGCCAGGGACTAGCGGCGCACATTTCCTACGAGCAGTACTTC; cdr3_aa: CASSQGLAAHISYEQYF
v_call: TRBV3-1; j_call: TRBJ1-2; clone_size: few; d_call: .; cdr3_nt: TGTGCCAGCAGCCCAGAGGCCCTGAGCGGCTACACCTTC; cdr3_aa: CASSPEALSGYTF
v_call: TRBV11-2; j_call: TRBJ2-7; clone_size: .; d_call: .; cdr3_nt: TGTGCCAGCGGTCGGGTAGTCGGTGAGCAGTACTTC; cdr3_aa: CASGRVVGEQYF
v_call: TRBV15; j_call: TRBJ2-7; clone_size: .; d_call: TRBD2; cdr3_nt: TGTGCCACCAGCGCCCAACTAGCGGGAGGGATCAACGAGCAGTACTTC; cdr3_aa: CATSAQLAGGINEQYF
v_call: TRBV12-3/TRBV12-4; j_call: TRBJ1-2; clone_size: few; d_call: .; cdr3_nt: TGTGCCAGCAGTTTACATGCACGTTTATCAGTAGGCTACACCTTC; cdr3_aa: CASSLHARLSVGYTF
v_call: TRBV12-3/TRBV12-4; j_call: TRBJ2-7; clone_size: few; d_call: TRBD2; cdr3_nt: TGTGCCAGCAGTCTCCTAGCGGGAGGATCGGAGCAGTACTTC; cdr3_aa: CASSLLAGGSEQYF
v_call: TRBV27; j_call: TRBJ1-1; clone_size: few; d_call: .; cdr3_nt: TGTGCCAGCAGTTTCTTAGGGGCGAACACTGAAGCTTTCTTT; cdr3_aa: CASSFLGANTEAFF
v_call: TRBV7-2; j_call: TRBJ1-1; clone_size: few; d_call: .; cdr3_nt: TGTGCCAGCAGCTCAAGACCCAGGAACACTGAAGCTTTCTTT; cdr3_aa: CASSSRPRNTEAFF
v_call: TRBV7-6; j_call: TRBJ1-2; clone_size: many; d_call: .; cdr3_nt: TGTGCCAGCAGCTTAGGTACAGAGCGCGGCTATGGCTACACCTTC; cdr3_aa: CASSLGTERGYGYTF
v_call: TRBV11-2; j_call: TRBJ2-7; clone_size: many; d_call: TRBD1; cdr3_nt: TGTGCCAGCAGCTTAGTGTCCAGGGGGCTGTACGAGCAGTACTTC; cdr3_aa: CASSLVSRGLYEQYF
v_call: TRBV15; j_call: TRBJ1-3; clone_size: few; d_call: .; cdr3_nt: TGTGCCACCAGCACGGGGCCCAGGAACACCATATATTTT; cdr3_aa: CATSTGPRNTIYF
v_call: TRBV20-1; j_call: TRBJ2-5; clone_size: .; d_call: TRBD1; cdr3_nt: TGCAGTGCTAGACTACAGGGGGCGCGTGAGACCCAGTACTTC; cdr3_aa: CSARLQGARETQYF
v_call: TRBV7-8; j_call: TRBJ1-1; clone_size: few; d_call: .; cdr3_nt: TGTGCCAGCCTTCTTACGCTGAACACTGAAGCTTTCTTT; cdr3_aa: CASLLTLNTEAFF
v_call: TRBV5-6; j_call: TRBJ2-7; clone_size: .; d_call: TRBD2; cdr3_nt: TGTGCCAGCAGCTTGGGGGGGGGAGTTCTATACGAGCAGTACTTC; cdr3_aa: CASSLGGGVLYEQYF
v_call: TRBV20-1; j_call: TRBJ1-1; clone_size: few; d_call: .; cdr3_nt: TGCAGTGCTAGGGGGCATGATGAAGCTTTCTTT; cdr3_aa: CSARGHDEAFF
v_call: TRBV5-1; j_call: TRBJ2-7; clone_size: .; d_call: .; cdr3_nt: TGCGCCAGCAGTAAAGAGGGACGATACGAGCAGTACTTC; cdr3_aa: CASSKEGRYEQYF